This TCR beta chain was observed in a study of CD8+ T cells in alopecia areata listed by TCRdb under 2018. At the level of the whole study: Skin from C3H/HeJ donors with spontaneous alopecia (roughly 6-13 months old) was grafted onto female C3H/HeJ recipients that were 7-10 weeks old. To study T cell clonal expansion in alopecia areata, the researchers applied high-throughput TCRbeta sequencing to both the C3H/HeJ mouse model and human patients. In humans, TCRbeta sequencing was performed on scalp tissue and on sorted CD4+ and CD8+ peripheral blood T cells from healthy controls and from patients with patchy or totalis/universalis alopecia areata. Scalp clonality was compared across normal scalp (n=4), patchy alopecia areata scalp (n=8), and alopecia totalis/universalis scalp (n=8). The RNA source kit depended on sample type: the PAXgene miRNA kit for fixed scalp, the miRNeasy kit for PBMCs, and the RNeasy kit for mouse skin. TCRbeta CDR3 regions were amplified by immunoSEQ multiplex PCR using 35 Vbeta forward and 13 Jbeta reverse primers. Results and caveats for the whole study, not just this receptor: TCR sequences shared between patients were less clear than in mice, possibly partly because of HLA diversity in the patient population. Resident alphabeta T cells in normal human skin are also sequenced, complicating scalp TCR repertoire analysis, unlike mouse skin dominated by gammadelta T cells. Compared with normal scalp, lesional scalp, particularly in alopecia totalis/universalis, had higher clonality and more expanded CD8+ clones, which suggests antigenic drive.

Via the germline V gene (reference sequence), CDR1 is NNHNN and CDR2 SYGAGS. The V and J ends are trimmed by 9 bases and 0 bases, leaving 13 bases between them. Reading from cysteine to phenylalanine, the CDR3 counts 14 amino acids. The DNA shown is the part of the CDR3 that was read: 30 bases, in frame from base 1. Note on this clone: Its antigen is currently not known. Because this receptor comes from a mouse, its gene names and germline sequences follow the mouse reference. The CDR3 end falls 4 residues outside the read, so it is completed with the germline J gene.

The library was made by the immunoSEQ multiplex PCR assay. RNA was extracted from all samples and reverse transcribed into cDNA, which served as template for TCR sequencing. SuperScript III was used for first-strand cDNA synthesis, primed with a 2:1 mix of oligo-dT and random hexamers. A synthetic immune receptor repertoire was used to measure amplification bias, and any remaining bias was corrected computationally. Sequencing of the libraries was done on Illumina HiSeq using 60 bp reads that spanned the CDR3 and were read from J toward V. As for the original processing: Raw reads were preprocessed to remove errors, and CDR3 was defined by IMGT conventions from the conserved cysteine to phenylalanine. Clonality was computed as 1 minus the Shannon entropy, with the entropy normalized by log2 of the number of productive unique TCRs. Scalp TCRbeta sequences were cross-referenced with sorted blood CD4 and CD8 repertoires so that the CD4 or CD8 identity of scalp clones could be inferred. The clones in this table, taken by TCRdb from immuneACCESS, are in-frame only. Not every clone is retained; where verified, under half of the shortfall comes from an unresolved V gene, and the cause of the rest is unknown. V, J and clone size are those of that table, while D and trimming were read from the DNA. For this sample, around 100,000 clones appear and none is a singleton. The ten most abundant clones make up roughly a fifth of the sample.

This sequence was found in a C3H/HeJ mouse with alopecia areata. Mice of this strain carry the MHC haplotype H2-k. The sequenced sample consisted of lesional skin. The rearranged chain carries TRBV13-2 and TRBJ2-1; the D gene is perhaps TRBD2, on 6 matching bases. Partial CDR3 DNA: TGTGCCACTCGCGACTGGCTTAACTATGCT. The encoded protein is CATRDWLNYA. The CDR3 as a whole reads CATRDWLNYAEQFF.